The sample holds a few counts of the clone carrying this T cell receptor (beta chain). Its antigen is unknown. The source of the sample is a study of T cells in Graves' hyperthyroidism and ophthalmopathy. Enrolled ophthalmopathy patients presented with a Clinical Activity Score of at least 3, a NOSPECS grade of at least 4, and disease duration under 3 months. Used for diagnoses were clinical symptoms, serum thyroxine and TRAb, thyroid ultrasound and orbital computed tomography. Study observations and caveats: Most clonotypes expanded in thyroid above 0.001 were likewise present in blood. Model-based prediction identified ophthalmopathy a median roughly six months prior to its onset.

TCR beta CDR3 region amplification was performed from RNA transcripts. With the HTBI primer set, the TCR CDR3 went through a first round of RT-PCR. Each CDR3 protein gets one entry after TCRdb re-called the multiplex PCR reads with MiXCR. This sample has around 600,000 distinct CDR3 sequences; roughly 15% occur once, and the top ten carry about an eighth. Material for sequencing was blood. This clonotype was sampled from a woman between 45 and 65 years old with Graves' ophthalmopathy.

This chain's CDR3 is CASSKDRGRFIQSDTQYF. CDR3 DNA sequence: TGTGCCAGCAGTAAAGACAGGGGACGTTTTATTCAGTCGGATACGCAGTATTTT. The chain links TRBV27 to TRBJ2-3; 8 bases match TRBD1. CDR1 is MNHEY, CDR2 SMNVEV, per germline (reference sequence). The CDR3 totals 18 residues. Trimming at V came to 5 bases and at J to 6 bases, leaving 19 bases not matched to a gene.